The rows below give T cell receptor beta chains drawn from one sample of a study of a mutant IDH1 vaccine in newly diagnosed glioma. TCRdb's table, derived via immunoSEQ multiplex PCR, lists solely in-frame clones and lacks some. This sample has about 88,000 clones, with almost 85% found just once. The input for sequencing was PBMCs, taken from a glioma patient treated with radiotherapy, temozolomide or both. These receptors were collected from a man aged 40-49 years with glioma. Some clones in this sample may be carry-over from other donors' samples. Each CDR3 is given without its conserved first and last residue.

V	J	CDR3
TRBV14	TRBJ1-4	ASSPDREKLF
TRBV6-4	TRBJ2-2	ASSDSTGTTGELF
TRBV2	TRBJ1-6	ASNLHLLNNSPLH
TRBV10-3	TRBJ1-3	AISAGDGRSGNTIY
TRBV13	TRBJ1-1	ASSRGRPNTEAF
TRBV30	TRBJ1-1	AWRGNTEAF
TRBV5-6	TRBJ1-4	ASSLRGVNEKLF
TRBV29-1	TRBJ1-1	SVGHYNTEAF
TRBV10-3	TRBJ1-3	ATRQADSGNTIY
TRBV5-1	TRBJ2-7	ASSPPDPSADEQY
TRBV6-5	TRBJ2-1	ASTFSGVNYNEQF
TRBV4-1	TRBJ2-6	ASSLDSGANVLT
TRBV5-1	TRBJ1-1	ASSRRQGKGGEAF